This TCR beta chain came from a study of blood T cells in healthy people across ages. The V end lost 6 bases, the J end lost 7 bases, and 12 bases lay between the germline ends. There are 12 residues in the CDR3. Germline V gene sequence: CDR1 KGHDR, CDR2 SFDVKD. Primers used in a second PCR of roughly 6 to 12 cycles were a sample-barcoded 5' primer and a J-beta primer mix. MiXCR was run by TCRdb on the 5' RACE reads, yielding one entry per CDR3 protein. The sample has roughly 650,000 distinct CDR3 sequences, about 30% seen once; the top ten hold about 16%. Many counts were recorded for this clonotype. Its specificity is not known. Study conclusions and caveats: While age rose, TCR beta diversity per million T cells dropped in a roughly linear way.

Sequences were obtained from blood. The V and J genes are TRBV24-1 and TRBJ2-7; tentative D call: TRBD1 (5 bases). This sequence originates from a woman of 80 years or more in good health. CDR3 nucleotides: TGTGCCACCAGTTCAGGGTTCGGGGAGCAGTACTTC. Translated, it gives CATSSGFGEQYF.